Judged by abundance, the clone carrying this T cell receptor beta chain is medium-sized (0.01 to 0.1%). Its antigen is currently unknown. This entry comes from a study of spatial heterogeneity in lung cancer. The overall study: A T cell module score from matched bulk RNA-seq correlated strongly with TCR transcript counts in tumor regions. Study conclusions and caveats: Coverage of tumor T cells was estimated at approximately 7% for alpha chains and about 12% for beta chains. Expanded alpha and beta TCR counts within tumors tracked tumor mutation counts.

As for time point: sample taken at primary tumor resection. Donation came from about 72 patients with untreated early-stage non-small cell lung cancer. The CDR3 totals 14 residues. The V gene's germline CDR1 is SQVTM and CDR2 ANQGSEA. After removal of 7 bases from V and 4 bases from J, the junction contained 9 bases not matched to a gene. TCRdb processed the 5' RACE reads anew with MiXCR; each CDR3 protein has one entry. The table has several thousand distinct CDR3 sequences, approximately 31% seen once. The sequenced sample was lung tumor tissue, obtained at surgery. This clonotype was obtained from a female donor with early-stage non-small cell lung cancer. This chain links TRBV29-1 with TRBJ2-1; 8 nucleotides align to TRBD1. The CDR3 DNA follows: TGCAGCGCCTGGAAGGGACAGGATTACAATGAGCAGTTCTTC. It yields the protein CSAWKGQDYNEQFF.